This T cell receptor beta chain appears in the sequencing data of a study of blood T cell repertoires in COVID-19. Study context: Acute-phase and convalescent COVID-19 samples originated in the United States, Italy and Spain.

In the source study's methods: Quantification of nucleated cells was approximated via reference gene primer amplification. Repertoires were generated with immunoSEQ multiplex PCR, while TCRdb's copy carries only in-frame clones and drops some. For V, J and clone size, that table is used; D and trimming come from the DNA. The data hold approximately 52,000 clones, with more than 85% observed a single time. The CDR3 length is 15 residues. V dropped 0 bases and J dropped 9 bases, with 15 bases sitting between them. The germline gives CDR1 MGHRA, CDR2 YSYEKL. The rearrangement links TRBV4-1 to TRBJ1-5; TRBD1 might be the D (6 bases). The sequence was collected from a man in his fifties or sixties with active COVID-19. The sample consisted of peripheral blood. CDR3: CASSQDLLPRGPQHF. The CDR3 DNA sequence: TGCGCCAGCAGCCAAGATTTGCTGCCCAGGGGGCCCCAGCATTTT.